The text below deals with one T cell receptor beta chain. As yet, its antigen is unknown. The data were obtained in a study of T cells in localized non-small cell lung cancer. Clones were sequenced by immunoSEQ multiplex PCR, and TCRdb holds only the in-frame ones, with some missing. Of 35,000 to 50,000 clones in the sample, approximately 86% are singletons; the top ten hold 5% to 7%. With 3 bases removed from V and 6 bases from J, the gap between germline ends came to 11 bases. The CDR3 contains 12 residues. The germline V gene encodes CDR1 SQVTM and CDR2 ANQGSEA. Whole-study results and caveats: Uninvolved adjacent lung had higher T cell clonality than tumor and all other tissues. Owing to sequencing of a solitary tumor region, heterogeneity cannot be discounted. Increased T cell density in blood showed an association with longer overall survival. In adjacent lung appeared a median roughly 56 of the top 100 tumor clones.

The chain employs TRBV29-1 and TRBJ1-1; D unresolved. The source material was peripheral blood, sampled before any cancer treatment. The source of this sequence is a man aged 35 to 69 with stage I lung adenocarcinoma. The CDR3 nucleotides read TGCAGCGTTGAGGGGAGGCGGGCTGAAGCTTTCTTT. It is translated as CSVEGRRAEAFF.